Following are 14 T cell receptor beta chains from one sample sequenced in a study of PD-1 blockade in classical Hodgkin lymphoma. Only in-frame clones appear in the TCRdb table, and some are missing; sequencing was by immunoSEQ multiplex PCR. The sample lists 15,000 to 20,000 clones; about 76% were seen once. Relapse was seen in all patients after autologous stem cell transplantation, and brentuximab vedotin exposure was variable. Material: peripheral blood mononuclear cells (PBMCs), obtained before the second cycle of nivolumab. The receptors come from a human donor with classical Hodgkin lymphoma.

This chain joins TRBV2 and TRBJ1-5; TRBD1 might be the D (5 bases). The CDR3 totals 15 residues. The V end lost 3 bases, the J end lost 0 bases, and 9 bases lay between the germline ends. Germline V gene sequence: CDR1 SNHLY, CDR2 FYNNEI. The CDR3 sequence is CASSDRTSSNQPQHF. The CDR3 DNA is TGTGCCAGCAGTGATAGGACAAGTAGCAATCAGCCCCAGCATTTT.

This chain uses TRBV10-3 with TRBJ1-4; 11 bases line up with TRBD1. J lost 8 bases, V lost 9 bases, and 2 bases had no gene match. CDR1 and CDR2 from the germline V gene are ENHRY and SYGVKD. The CDR3 has 12 residues. CDR3: CAIGTGGEKLFF. In DNA form, the CDR3 reads TGTGCCATTGGGACAGGGGGGGAAAAACTGTTTTTT.

This sequence joins TRBV7-9 and TRBJ2-2; D gene ambiguous. V dropped 2 bases and J dropped 4 bases, with 8 bases sitting between them. Per the germline V gene, CDR1 is SEHNR and CDR2 is FQNEAQ (reference sequence). The CDR3 contains 14 residues. This CDR3 is CASSLNSPTGELFF. The CDR3 nucleotides are TGTGCCAGCAGCTTAAACAGTCCCACCGGGGAGCTGTTTTTT.

The chain recombines TRBV5-1 with TRBJ2-7, with D unresolved. The CDR3 consists of 11 residues. Trimming left V 3 bases short and J 3 bases short, with 4 bases between. The V gene's germline CDR1 is SGHRS and CDR2 YFSETQ. CDR3 coding DNA: TGCGCCAGCAGCTCGCGCTACGAGCAGTACTTC. Its translation: CASSSRYEQYF. Looking up the rest from reference TRBV5-1 and TRBJ2-7 gives the full variable domain: KAGVTQTPRYLIKTRGQQVTLSCSPISGHRSVSWYQQTPGQGLQFLFEYFSETQRNKGNFPGRFSGRQFSNSRSEMNVSTLELGDSALYLCASSSRYEQYFGPGTRLTVT.

In DNA, the CDR3 is TGTGCCAGCAGACGGACAGGGAGTGGTGAGCAGTTCTTC. This translates into CASRRTGSGEQFF. The chain is built from TRBV27 and TRBJ2-1, with 8 bases matching TRBD1. V lost 6 bases and J lost 9; bases outside the gene matches: 7. CDR1 MNHEY and CDR2 SMNVEV come from the germline V gene (reference sequence). CDR3 length: 13 residues.

Only one count was recorded for this clone. The chain carries TRBV12-5 and TRBJ2-2; D perhaps matches TRBD2 (6 bases). Trimming pared 7 bases from V and 3 bases from J, leaving 12 bases between. The CDR3 consists of 14 residues. The germline V gene encodes CDR1 LGHNT and CDR2 FRNRAP. CDR3 protein: CASADGTYTGELFF. In nucleotides, the CDR3 is TGTGCTAGTGCCGATGGGACTTACACCGGGGAGCTGTTTTTT.

This chain links TRBV30 with TRBJ1-1; D not resolved. The CDR3 runs to 13 residues. Germline V gene lookup returns CDR1 GTSNPN and CDR2 SVGIG (reference sequence). Trimming took off 6 bases at V and 4 bases at J, with 15 bases between the two ends. The CDR3 DNA reads TGTGCCTGCCCTATTAAGCTCGGCACTGAAGCTTTCTTT. This codes for CACPIKLGTEAFF.

V gene TRBV5-1 combines with J gene TRBJ2-5; the match to TRBD1 covers 8 bases. V lost 4 bases to trimming and J lost 2 bases; unmatched junction nucleotides: 13. There are 17 residues in the CDR3. The V gene's germline CDR1 is SGHRS and CDR2 YFSETQ. The CDR3, as DNA: TGCGCCAGCAGCCGAACGGGGACAGGATCCACACAAGAGACCCAGTACTTC. Protein sequence: CASSRTGTGSTQETQYF.

This clone was seen a few times. This chain uses TRBV19 with TRBJ1-3; 8 bases are a match to TRBD1. The junction had 5 bases not matched to a gene; V was cut back by 10 bases and J by 0 bases. This CDR3 is 14 amino acids long. Germline V gives CDR1 LNHDA, CDR2 SQIVND (reference sequence). In nucleotides, the CDR3 is TGTGCCACCACCGACAGGGGCTCTGGAAACACCATATATTTT. Its protein product is CATTDRGSGNTIYF. Complete variable domain (other parts from reference TRBV19 and TRBJ1-3): DGGITQSPKYLFRKEGQNVTLSCEQNLNHDAMYWYRQDPGQGLRLIYYSQIVNDFQKGDIAEGYSVSREKKESFPLTVTSAQKNPTAFYLCATTDRGSGNTIYFGEGSWLTVV.

The chain combines TRBV6-1 with TRBJ2-3; no clear D gene. Trimming shortened V by 1 base and J by 1 base, and 12 bases separated the two germline ends. This CDR3 region has 16 residues. Germline loops: CDR1 MNHNS, CDR2 SASEGT. The CDR3 is CASSEGVWPGTDTQYF. In DNA form, the CDR3 reads TGTGCCAGCAGTGAAGGTGTGTGGCCGGGCACAGATACGCAGTATTTT.

This clone is deemed medium-sized. DNA of the CDR3: TGCGCCAGCAGCTTGGCCAGTAGGAACTACGAGCAGTACTTC. Residues: CASSLASRNYEQYF. The chain uses TRBV5-1 and TRBJ2-7; D unclear. The CDR3 loop spans 14 amino acids. The V gene lost 0 bases and the J gene lost 3 bases, with 10 bases spanning the gap. CDR1 is SGHRS, CDR2 YFSETQ, per germline.

The CDR3 DNA sequence: TGTGCCAGCAGTTTGGAAGGCCCGAGCTCCTACAATGAGCAGTTCTTC. This translates into CASSLEGPSSYNEQFF. V is TRBV6-6 and J is TRBJ2-1; D not certain. Trimming cost V 4 bases and J 0 bases, with 13 bases left between them. Looked up from germline, CDR1 is MNHNY and CDR2 is SVGAGI (reference sequence). This CDR3 has 16 amino acids.

This chain links TRBV10-3 with TRBJ2-1, with 10 bases aligning to TRBD2. Trimming cost V 7 bases and J 9 bases; bases outside gene matches: 12. Germline V gene data show CDR1 as ENHRY and CDR2 as SYGVKD. The CDR3 length is 15 residues. In DNA form, the CDR3 reads TGTGCCATCAACAGTGGGGCTAGCGGGAGCGGTGAGCAGTTCTTC. It is translated as CAINSGASGSGEQFF.

This chain connects TRBV5-6 to TRBJ2-1; TRBD2 might be the D (5 bases). Germline V gene lookup returns CDR1 SGHDT and CDR2 YYEEEE. Trimming took off 1 base at V and 6 bases at J, with 11 bases between the two ends. CDR3 length: 14 residues. CDR3 amino acids: CASSLPTTSNEQFF. In nucleotides, the CDR3 is TGTGCCAGCAGCTTGCCGACCACTAGCAATGAGCAGTTCTTC.